Following are 17 T cell receptor beta chains from one sample sequenced in a study of T cells in Graves' hyperthyroidism and ophthalmopathy. The TCR beta CDR3 regions underwent amplification using RNA transcripts as the source. RT-PCR in the first round (using the HTBI primer set) targeted the TCR CDR3. One entry per CDR3 protein results from TCRdb running MiXCR on the multiplex PCR reads. The sample records around 290,000 distinct CDR3 sequences, 15% to 20% being singletons. Sample: blood. All receptors come from a woman aged 55-70 years with Graves' ophthalmopathy.

The V and J genes are TRBV6-2 or TRBV6-3 and TRBJ2-3; 14 nucleotides align to TRBD2. CDR1 and CDR2 (germline): MNHEY, SVGEGT. There are 16 residues in the CDR3. J was trimmed by 4 bases and V by 3 bases; bases with no gene match: 3. CDR3 DNA: TGTGCCAGCAGTTATCCGGGACTAGCGGGAGCAGATACGCAGTATTTT. As protein: CASSYPGLAGADTQYF.

This clonotype was counted many times. This chain links TRBV27 with TRBJ2-7, with 7 positions matching TRBD1. In germline, CDR1 is MNHEY, CDR2 SMNVEV (reference sequence). V shed 0 bases, J shed 6 bases, and the junction held 5 bases outside the gene matches. CDR3 length: 14 residues. The CDR3, as DNA: TGTGCCAGCAGTTTATCCTGGACAGGAGGCGAGCAGTACTTC. Its translation: CASSLSWTGGEQYF.

The CDR3 is CASSPVTGGLYEQYF. CDR3 nucleotides: TGTGCCAGCTCACCAGTCACAGGGGGCCTTTACGAGCAGTACTTC. V and J are TRBV18 and TRBJ2-7; 9 bases agree with TRBD1. Trimming at V came to 2 bases and at J to 4 bases, leaving 6 bases not matched to a gene. The CDR3 sequence is 15 residues long. Germline lookup yields CDR1 KGHSH and CDR2 LQKENI.

Points on this clonotype: The junction shows a germline mismatch at one end, possibly a read error. This chain links TRBV5-1 with TRBJ1-2; tentative D call: TRBD1 (5 bases). CDR3 size: 15 residues. Germline V lookup: CDR1 SGHRS, CDR2 YFSETQ. CDR3 in DNA: TGTGCCAGCAGCTTGGACCGGCAGGGAAACTATGGCTACACCTTC. It yields the protein CASSLDRQGNYGYTF. Full variable domain (remainder filled in from reference TRBV5-1 and TRBJ1-2): KAGVTQTPRYLIKTRGQQVTLSCSPISGHRSVSWYQQTPGQGLQFLFEYFSETQRNKGNFPGRFSGRQFSNSRSEMNVSTLELGDSALYLCASSLDRQGNYGYTFGSGTRLTVV.

The chain employs TRBV7-2 and TRBJ2-7; TRBD2 agrees at 10 bases. With V trimmed by 8 bases and J by 0 bases, 10 bases remained unmatched. The CDR3 loop spans 16 amino acids. Looked up from germline, CDR1 is SGHTA and CDR2 is FQGNSA. The CDR3: CASRLRAGGSSYEQYF. The CDR3 DNA sequence: TGTGCCAGCCGCCTGAGAGCGGGAGGGAGCTCCTACGAGCAGTACTTC.

This clonotype occurred a few times. V usage is TRBV19 and J usage is TRBJ1-5; D is uncertain. CDR3 length: 15 residues. Trimming shortened V by 5 bases and J by 2 bases, and 13 bases separated the two germline ends. Germline values: CDR1 LNHDA, CDR2 SQIVND (reference sequence). The CDR3 bases are TGTGCCAGTAGTCACACAGCATGGGGCAATCAGCCCCAGCATTTT. This codes for CASSHTAWGNQPQHF.

This clonotype appeared a few times. The chain has TRBV2 and TRBJ1-2; the D gene is possibly TRBD1 (5 bases). V gave up 3 bases and J gave up 7 bases, with 9 bases separating them. The CDR3 runs 12 residues. The germline CDR1 and CDR2 sequences are SNHLY and FYNNEI. The CDR3 loop reads CASSDTGSGYTF. CDR3 bases: TGTGCCAGCAGTGACACAGGCTCTGGCTACACCTTC.

The chain recombines TRBV4-1 with TRBJ2-1, with 11 bases lining up with TRBD2. Germline loops: CDR1 MGHRA, CDR2 YSYEKL. This CDR3 comprises 17 residues. Trimming at V came to 0 bases and at J to 2 bases, leaving 3 bases not matched to a gene. This CDR3 reads CASSQDRLAGPYNEQFF. The DNA of the CDR3 is TGCGCCAGCAGCCAAGATCGACTAGCGGGACCCTACAATGAGCAGTTCTTC.

This clonotype turned up a few times. The rearrangement joins TRBV12-5 to TRBJ2-2; TRBD2 aligns across 7 bases. CDR3 size: 15 residues. The V gene end was trimmed by 7 bases and the J gene end by 5 bases; junction bases not matched to a gene: 10. CDR1 is LGHNT, CDR2 FRNRAP, per germline. As DNA, the CDR3 is TGTGCTAGTGCCCCGGGAGGCGGAGATACCGGGGAGCTGTTTTTT. Its protein product is CASAPGGGDTGELFF. The whole variable domain, remainder taken from reference TRBV12-5 and TRBJ2-2, is DARVTQTPRHKVTEMGQEVTMRCQPILGHNTVFWYRQTMMQGLELLAYFRNRAPLDDSGMPKDRFSAEMPDATLATLKIQPSEPRDSAVYFCASAPGGGDTGELFFGEGSRLTVL.

J is TRBJ2-5 and V is TRBV7-9; no definite D call. The CDR3 sequence is 14 residues long. CDR1 and CDR2 (germline): SEHNR, FQNEAQ (reference sequence). Trimming left V 4 bases short and J 5 bases short, with 14 bases between. The CDR3 is CASSSARDGETQYF. The CDR3 region has the DNA TGTGCCAGCAGCTCAGCTAGAGATGGGGAGACCCAGTACTTC.

In this sample, this clonotype turned up many times. A much larger clone lies a single base off, so this may be a read error. The J gene is TRBJ1-1, the V gene TRBV7-8; D is ambiguous. Germline V CDR1 and CDR2: SGHVS, FQNEAQ. This CDR3 has 13 residues. The CDR3 spells CASSPKLNAEAFF. The CDR3 nucleotides read TGTGCCAGCAGCCCGAAGTTGAACGCTGAAGCTTTCTTT.

This clonotype was detected ten times or more. The genes are TRBV28 and TRBJ2-7; 9 bases map to TRBD1. The junction had 8 bases not matched to a gene; V was cut back by 6 bases and J by 5 bases. The germline CDR1 and CDR2 sequences are MDHEN and SYDVKM. The CDR3 has 14 amino acids. The CDR3 is CASRPTGGVHEQYF. In nucleotides, the CDR3 is TGTGCCAGCAGGCCGACAGGGGGGGTCCACGAGCAGTACTTC.

The table lists this clonotype with many counts. The rearrangement links TRBV7-2 to TRBJ2-7, with 8 bases identical to TRBD1. J lost 3 bases, V lost 5 bases, and 9 bases had no gene match. The CDR3 spans 15 residues. The V gene's germline CDR1 is SGHTA and CDR2 FQGNSA. CDR3 bases: TGTGCCAGCAGCAAGTCGTCACAGGGGGGCTACGAGCAGTACTTC. Its translation: CASSKSSQGGYEQYF.

This clonotype was recorded a few times. The rearrangement uses TRBV25-1 and TRBJ2-3; D possibly corresponds to TRBD1 (5 bases). CDR3 length: 12 amino acids. Germline V CDR1 and CDR2: MGHDK, SYGVNS. V was pared by 8 bases and J by 6 bases, with 12 bases between. The CDR3 here is CASSYDSDTQYF. The CDR3 DNA reads TGTGCCAGCTCGTACGACAGTGATACGCAGTATTTT.

This clonotype has a count of ten or more. V and J are TRBV7-2 and TRBJ2-6; D gene ambiguous. The V end lost 5 bases, the J end lost 6 bases, and 8 bases lay between the germline ends. Per the germline V gene, CDR1 is SGHTA and CDR2 is FQGNSA. This CDR3 has 13 residues. CDR3 residues: CASSPPKANVLTF. The CDR3 DNA reads TGTGCCAGCAGCCCCCCCAAGGCCAACGTCCTGACTTTC.

The gene calls are TRBV5-1 and TRBJ2-2; 8 nucleotides align to TRBD1. This CDR3 has 15 residues. The V gene's germline CDR1 is SGHRS and CDR2 YFSETQ. Trimming took 0 bases from V and 8 from J; bases not matched to a gene: 6. The CDR3 spells CASSLVVTGEGELFF. The CDR3 bases are TGCGCCAGCAGCTTGGTAGTGACAGGGGAAGGGGAGCTGTTTTTT.

This clonotype has ten or more counts. V usage is TRBV20-1 and J usage is TRBJ2-5; no clear D. CDR3 size: 14 residues. Trimming took off 5 bases at V and 5 bases at J, with 18 bases between the two ends. Germline-derived CDR1 and CDR2 are DFQATT and SNEGSKA (reference sequence). CDR3 nucleotide sequence: TGCAGTGCTCCAGGTTCGGGTGTCGGGGAGACCCAGTACTTC. This encodes CSAPGSGVGETQYF.